The source of this T cell receptor beta chain is a study of quantifying T cell responses using KT2 cells. About the study: RNA was reverse transcribed with TCR alpha and beta constant-region primers. Study-level results: KT2 sequences were detected down to about one KT2 cell per 100,000 PBMC.

KT2 cells were mixed with fixed PBMC numbers at varying ratios. This clonotype has a handful of counts. The target antigen is unknown. Each cDNA got a UMI-containing oligo ligated at its 3' end. The first PCR ran roughly 4 cycles with an equimolar RC1.1 and RC1.2 beta primer mix. Each CDR3 protein is one row after TCRdb ran MiXCR on the UMI-ligation and nested PCR reads. The sample includes about 32,000 distinct CDR3 sequences, 7.3% of them seen just once. The sample was PBMCs spiked with cells of the T cell clone KT2. This TCR was sampled from a human donor.

CDR3 protein: CASSSRLAGADIQYF. The CDR3 nucleotides read TGTGCCAGCAGCTCAAGACTAGCGGGGGCCGACATTCAGTACTTC. This chain connects TRBV7-6 to TRBJ2-4, with 12 bases lining up with TRBD2. CDR1 SGHVS and CDR2 FNYEAQ come from the germline V gene. V was clipped by 4 bases and J by 8 bases; unmatched bases: 6. The CDR3 is 15 amino acids.